A single sample gave rise to the 6 T cell receptor beta chains below, sequenced in a study of post-analysis software for immune sequencing data. Libraries were made from TCR beta cDNA, and they carried unique molecular identifiers. Each CDR3 protein gets one entry after TCRdb re-called the PCR reads with MiXCR. The table lists roughly 150,000 distinct CDR3 sequences, about 34% of them singletons. The material sequenced was blood, taken after autologous hematopoietic stem cell transplantation. Every receptor here comes from a girl between 5 and 17 years old with multiple sclerosis.

This clonotype was observed at least ten times. This sequence joins TRBV7-2 and TRBJ2-3; 12 bases fit TRBD2. Germline CDR1 reads SGHTA; CDR2 reads FQGNSA. The CDR3 is made up of 14 amino acids. V was pared by 4 bases and J by 6 bases, with 2 bases of the junction left unmatched. The CDR3 reads CASSWGLAGDTQYF. In DNA, the CDR3 is TGTGCCAGCAGCTGGGGACTAGCGGGCGATACGCAGTATTTT.

This clonotype occurred a few times. The chain couples TRBV15 to TRBJ2-3, with 11 bases matching TRBD1. Germline loops: CDR1 LNHNV, CDR2 YYDKDF (reference sequence). This CDR3 region has 14 residues. V lost 5 bases, J lost 5 bases, and 3 bases stayed unmatched. The CDR3 region has the DNA TGTGCCACCAGCGGGGACAGGGGGAGAGATACGCAGTATTTT. Translated, it gives CATSGDRGRDTQYF.

This clonotype was observed at least ten times. V and J are TRBV20-1 and TRBJ2-1; D might be TRBD1 (5 bases). The CDR3 runs to 12 residues. Trimming cost V 0 bases and J 12 bases, with 12 bases left between them. Germline CDR1 reads DFQATT; CDR2 reads SNEGSKA (reference sequence). This chain's CDR3 is CSARDDSHLQFF. DNA for the CDR3: TGCAGTGCTAGAGATGACAGCCACCTGCAGTTCTTC.

The chain employs TRBV6-1 and TRBJ1-2; no definite D call. The CDR3 contains 19 residues. Trimming took 5 bases from V and 4 from J, leaving 29 bases between them. The V gene's germline CDR1 is MNHNS and CDR2 SASEGT. As DNA, the CDR3 is TGTGCCAGCAGTAAGGGTAATCGGGCCCGGTGGACCTCTATCTATGGCTACACCTTC. It translates to CASSKGNRARWTSIYGYTF.

In DNA form, the CDR3 reads TGTGCCAGCAGCTCGACCACGGCGGCTGAGCAGTTCTTC. This translates into CASSSTTAAEQFF. The chain recombines TRBV7-3 with TRBJ2-1; D not resolved. Trimming shortened V by 4 bases and J by 9 bases, and 13 bases separated the two germline ends. Germline V gene lookup returns CDR1 SGHTA and CDR2 FQGTGA. The CDR3 is 13 amino acids.

This clonotype showed up many times. The chain couples TRBV7-2 to TRBJ2-7; 12 nucleotides match TRBD2. J lost 4 bases, V lost 4 bases, and 5 bases had no gene match. The CDR3 extends over 15 amino acids. The germline CDR1 and CDR2 sequences are SGHTA and FQGNSA. DNA for the CDR3: TGTGCCAGCAGCTCGACTAGCGGGGGACGGTACGAGCAGTACTTC. Translation: CASSSTSGGRYEQYF.